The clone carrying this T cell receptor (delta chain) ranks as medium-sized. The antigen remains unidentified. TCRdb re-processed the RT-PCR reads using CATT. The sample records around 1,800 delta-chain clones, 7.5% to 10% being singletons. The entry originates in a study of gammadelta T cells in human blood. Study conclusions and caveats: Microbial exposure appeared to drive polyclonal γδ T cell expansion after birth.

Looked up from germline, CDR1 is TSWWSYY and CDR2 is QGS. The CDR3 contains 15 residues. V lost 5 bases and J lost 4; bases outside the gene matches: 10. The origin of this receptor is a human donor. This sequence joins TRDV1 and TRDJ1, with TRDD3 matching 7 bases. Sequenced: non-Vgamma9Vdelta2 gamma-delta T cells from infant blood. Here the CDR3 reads CALGKGGDRVDKLIF. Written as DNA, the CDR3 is TGTGCTCTTGGGAAAGGCGGGGATAGGGTCGATAAACTCATCTTT.